This T cell receptor beta chain stems from a study of cytomegalovirus exposure and HLA in healthy donors. Findings and caveats of the study: Later analysis identified a missense DCLRE1C variant that was linked to TCR beta V- and J-gene trimming.

As to this clone: No antigen is known for it.

The V gene's germline CDR1 is WSHSY and CDR2 SAAADI. The V end lost 8 bases, the J end lost 4 bases, and 26 bases lay between the germline ends. The CDR3 contains 18 residues. Researchers ran the PCR with 60 Vbeta and 13 Jbeta primers. Clones were sequenced by immunoSEQ multiplex PCR, and TCRdb holds only the in-frame ones, with some missing. This table has around 78,000 clones, over 55% appearing once. This chain uses TRBV10-2 with TRBJ1-4, with D maybe TRBD1 (5 bases). The sequenced sample was PBMCs. This receptor was obtained from a man aged 30 to 39 in good health and CMV-seropositive. In nucleotides, the CDR3 is TGCGCCAGCTTCACAGAGGCCAGGGCCGGACCGGATAATGAAAAACTGTTTTTT. This codes for CASFTEARAGPDNEKLFF.